The rows below give T cell receptor beta chains drawn from one sample of a study of blood T cell repertoires in COVID-19. TCRdb's table, derived via immunoSEQ multiplex PCR, lists solely in-frame clones and lacks some. The top ten hold approximately 5.8% of the sample, which has about 140,000 clones, under 90% seen once. The source material was peripheral blood. The source of these receptors is a human donor in a cohort sampled during active COVID-19. Both conserved end residues are part of each CDR3. Each record gives: clone size, D gene, J gene, V gene, CDR3 protein, CDR3 DNA. The D gene is left open where the match is weak. Expanded clones are given a class, and other clones once, few, many or no size at all.

size: -
D: -
J: TRBJ1-2
V: TRBV4-3
CDR3: CASSQDHSGPDGYTF
DNA: TGCGCCAGCAGCCAAGATCATAGCGGACCCGATGGCTACACCTTC

size: -
D: TRBD1
J: TRBJ1-2
V: TRBV6-6
CDR3: CASSYPGGPGNYGYTF
DNA: TGTGCCAGCAGTTACCCAGGGGGGCCGGGTAACTATGGCTACACCTTC

size: -
D: TRBD1
J: TRBJ1-1
V: TRBV7-2
CDR3: CASSPPTGSKTEAFF
DNA: TGTGCCAGCAGCCCGCCGACAGGGAGTAAAACTGAAGCTTTCTTT

size: -
D: TRBD2
J: TRBJ2-5
V: TRBV6-2/TRBV6-3
CDR3: CASSYSTAGGRETQYF
DNA: TGTGCCAGCAGTTACTCGACAGCGGGGGGCCGAGAGACCCAGTACTTC

size: few
D: TRBD2
J: TRBJ2-1
V: TRBV5-5
CDR3: CASSLRGTSGNNEQFF
DNA: TGTGCCAGCAGCTTACGAGGGACTAGCGGAAACAATGAGCAGTTCTTC

size: -
D: -
J: TRBJ1-1
V: TRBV9
CDR3: CASSVGQGLNTEAFF
DNA: TGTGCCAGCAGCGTGGGGCAGGGCTTAAACACTGAAGCTTTCTTT

size: many
D: TRBD2
J: TRBJ2-2
V: TRBV5-6
CDR3: CASSPSSGGANTGELFF
DNA: TGTGCCAGCAGCCCCTCTAGCGGGGGGGCGAACACCGGGGAGCTGTTTTTT

size: -
D: -
J: TRBJ2-1
V: TRBV28
CDR3: CASAPSPRNEQFF
DNA: TGTGCCAGCGCCCCTTCCCCCCGGAATGAGCAGTTCTTC

size: -
D: TRBD2
J: TRBJ2-7
V: TRBV7-8
CDR3: CASSLLAGSSYEQYF
DNA: TGTGCCAGCAGCTTACTAGCGGGGAGCTCCTACGAGCAGTACTTC

size: -
D: TRBD1
J: TRBJ1-4
V: TRBV9
CDR3: CASSEQGTNEKLFF
DNA: TGTGCCAGCAGCGAACAGGGGACTAATGAAAAACTGTTTTTT

size: -
D: TRBD2
J: TRBJ2-3
V: TRBV6-5
CDR3: CASSYFIGGGTDTQYF
DNA: TGTGCCAGCAGTTACTTCATCGGGGGGGGCACAGATACGCAGTATTTT

size: -
D: -
J: TRBJ2-5
V: TRBV7-9
CDR3: CASSLVQGGETQYF
DNA: TGTGCCAGCAGCTTAGTGCAGGGAGGAGAGACCCAGTACTTC

size: -
D: TRBD1
J: TRBJ2-4
V: TRBV28
CDR3: CASSPLPGQGRYF
DNA: TGTGCCAGCAGTCCACTCCCCGGACAGGGAAGGTACTTC

size: many
D: -
J: TRBJ2-2
V: TRBV7-2
CDR3: CASSLGVRVGFGELFF
DNA: TGTGCCAGCAGCTTAGGTGTCAGGGTGGGATTCGGGGAGCTGTTTTTT

size: -
D: TRBD1
J: TRBJ1-5
V: TRBV4-3
CDR3: CASSHGTGQVQHF
DNA: TGCGCCAGCAGCCACGGGACAGGGCAGGTCCAGCATTTT

size: -
D: -
J: TRBJ1-1
V: TRBV7-6
CDR3: CASSLSTGAWTEAFF
DNA: TGTGCCAGCAGCCTATCGACAGGTGCTTGGACTGAAGCTTTCTTT

size: many
D: -
J: TRBJ2-2
V: TRBV19
CDR3: CASSIGGTANTGELFF
DNA: TGTGCCAGTAGTATAGGAGGAACCGCGAACACCGGGGAGCTGTTTTTT

size: -
D: -
J: TRBJ2-5
V: TRBV3-1/TRBV3-2
CDR3: CASRDSQETQYF
DNA: TGTGCCAGCAGGGACAGCCAAGAGACCCAGTACTTC

size: -
D: TRBD2
J: TRBJ2-4
V: TRBV3-1/TRBV3-2
CDR3: CASSPEGLAVLNIQYF
DNA: TGTGCCAGCAGCCCCGAAGGGCTAGCGGTATTAAACATTCAGTACTTC

size: -
D: TRBD2
J: TRBJ2-5
V: TRBV10-3
CDR3: CAISGIAGTLETQYF
DNA: TGTGCCATCAGTGGAATAGCGGGGACCTTAGAGACCCAGTACTTC

size: -
D: -
J: TRBJ2-7
V: TRBV21-1
CDR3: CASSKGQDGSYEQYF
DNA: TGTGCCAGCAGCAAAGGACAGGATGGCTCCTACGAGCAGTACTTC

size: -
D: TRBD2
J: TRBJ2-1
V: TRBV6-4
CDR3: CASSDSTSGYNEQFF
DNA: TGTGCCAGCAGTGACTCGACTAGCGGGTACAATGAGCAGTTCTTC

size: -
D: -
J: TRBJ2-7
V: TRBV9
CDR3: CASSVAQGPGRNEQYF
DNA: TGTGCCAGCAGCGTGGCACAGGGCCCCGGGCGGAACGAGCAGTACTTC

size: once
D: TRBD2
J: TRBJ2-1
V: TRBV2
CDR3: CATQAGGPLPEQFF
DNA: TGTGCCACACAAGCGGGGGGGCCTCTCCCTGAGCAGTTCTTC

size: once
D: -
J: TRBJ2-1
V: TRBV16
CDR3: CASSQNRVENEQFF
DNA: TGTGCCAGCAGCCAAAACAGGGTTGAAAATGAGCAGTTCTTC

size: -
D: TRBD1
J: TRBJ1-5
V: TRBV6-1
CDR3: CASSEALGGAGNQPQHF
DNA: TGTGCCAGCAGTGAAGCGCTAGGGGGCGCCGGCAATCAGCCCCAGCATTTT

size: -
D: TRBD1
J: TRBJ2-5
V: TRBV7-2
CDR3: CASSLAGTVGETQYF
DNA: TGTGCCAGCAGCTTAGCCGGGACAGTGGGAGAGACCCAGTACTTC

size: -
D: -
J: TRBJ1-4
V: TRBV4-1
CDR3: CASSRGDIGEKLFF
DNA: TGCGCCAGCAGCCGCGGGGATATTGGGGAAAAACTGTTTTTT